The 14 T cell receptor beta chains in this list originate from one sample, sequenced in a study of blood T cell repertoires in COVID-19. Profiling relied on immunoSEQ multiplex PCR, and the TCRdb table lists in-frame clones only, not all of them. The sample consists of approximately 200,000 clones, approximately 91% of them appearing once. The specimen sequenced was peripheral blood. These receptors were collected from a woman aged 55-70 years with acute or convalescent COVID-19.

V gene TRBV19 combines with J gene TRBJ1-5, with 8 bases identical to TRBD1. V lost 6 bases, J lost 4 bases, and 5 bases stayed unmatched. The CDR3 is made up of 14 amino acids. The germline V gene has CDR1 LNHDA and CDR2 SQIVND (reference sequence). CDR3 nucleotide sequence: TGTGCCAGTAGAAGACAGGGGTTTAATCAGCCCCAGCATTTT. Amino acid sequence: CASRRQGFNQPQHF.

V and J are TRBV13 and TRBJ2-1; 12 bases fit TRBD1. The CDR3 length is 17 residues. Germline values: CDR1 PRHDT, CDR2 FYEKMQ (reference sequence). V lost 2 bases, J lost 4 bases, and 6 bases stayed unmatched. The CDR3 loop reads CASSLRGQGARYNEQFF. The CDR3 DNA is TGTGCCAGCAGCTTACGGGGACAGGGGGCGCGATACAATGAGCAGTTCTTC. Variable domain in full (rest from reference TRBV13 and TRBJ2-1): AAGVIQSPRHLIKEKRETATLKCYPIPRHDTVYWYQQGPGQDPQFLISFYEKMQSDKGSIPDRFSAQQFSDYHSELNMSSLELGDSALYFCASSLRGQGARYNEQFFGPGTRLTVL.

The J gene is TRBJ1-2, the V gene TRBV6-5; a possible D gene is TRBD1 (6 bases). V lost 0 bases to trimming and J lost 2 bases, with 10 bases between them. The CDR3 is 15 residues long. The germline V gene encodes CDR1 MNHEY and CDR2 SVGAGI. The CDR3 region is CASSYSGQFNYGYTF. In DNA, the CDR3 is TGTGCCAGCAGTTACTCCGGACAGTTCAACTATGGCTACACCTTC.

J is TRBJ1-2 and V is TRBV5-1; D unclear. Trimming shortened V by 6 bases and J by 2 bases, and 14 bases separated the two germline ends. Germline assignment: CDR1 SGHRS and CDR2 YFSETQ. The CDR3 is 14 residues long. CDR3 protein: CASNPWAGNYGYTF. The CDR3 bases are TGCGCCAGCAACCCCTGGGCGGGGAACTATGGCTACACCTTC.

V gene TRBV11-2 combines with J gene TRBJ1-5; 7 positions match TRBD1. Unmatched junction bases numbered 6, after V lost 2 bases and J lost 5 bases. Per germline, CDR1 SGHAT and CDR2 FQNNGV. CDR3 length equals 15 residues. CDR3 loop: CASSLTGVPDQPQHF. The CDR3 coding sequence is TGTGCCAGCAGCTTAACAGGGGTCCCCGATCAGCCCCAGCATTTT.

In its sample, this clone was seen a few times. The chain combines TRBV6-6 with TRBJ1-5, with 7 bases aligning to TRBD1. The CDR3 totals 14 residues. Unmatched junction bases numbered 6, after V lost 5 bases and J lost 5 bases. Germline V gives CDR1 MNHNY, CDR2 SVGAGI (reference sequence). The CDR3 region has the DNA TGTGCCAGCAGTCCCAGACAGGGAGATCAGCCCCAGCATTTT. It encodes CASSPRQGDQPQHF.

CDR3 in amino acids: CASSGDRGYEQYF. The CDR3, as DNA: TGTGCCAGCAGCGGGGACAGGGGATACGAGCAGTACTTC. The chain uses TRBV11-2 and TRBJ2-7; 10 nucleotides agree with TRBD1. J lost 4 bases, V lost 5 bases, and 2 bases had no gene match. Germline CDR1 is SGHAT and CDR2 is FQNNGV. CDR3 size: 13 residues.

The chain is built from TRBV6-5 and TRBJ1-2, with TRBD1 matching over 8 bases. V shed 4 bases and J 4 bases; nucleotides not matched to a gene: 5. Germline V gives CDR1 MNHEY, CDR2 SVGAGI. The CDR3 loop spans 14 amino acids. The CDR3 DNA follows: TGTGCCAGCAGTTCCCAGGGGGCCGGCTATGGCTACACCTTC. This gives the protein CASSSQGAGYGYTF.

The chain joins TRBV24-1 to TRBJ1-5; no reliable D call. Trimming left V 3 bases short and J 4 bases short, with 15 bases between. CDR3 length: 16 residues. Germline-derived CDR1 and CDR2 are KGHDR and SFDVKD. CDR3 region: CATSDNLWQVNQPQHF. The DNA for the CDR3 is TGTGCCACCAGTGATAATCTTTGGCAGGTTAATCAGCCCCAGCATTTT.

The CDR3 nucleotides are TGCGCCAGCAGCCAAGCCCGGGGTCGGGCCTACGAGCAGTACTTC. This translates into CASSQARGRAYEQYF. This chain joins TRBV4-3 and TRBJ2-7, with D possibly matching TRBD2 (5 bases). V was trimmed by 1 base and J by 2 bases, leaving 12 bases between them. Germline loops: CDR1 LGHNA, CDR2 YSLEER. This CDR3 is built from 15 residues.

The rearrangement uses TRBV9 and TRBJ2-5; 10 bases fit TRBD1. The CDR3 is made up of 15 amino acids. Trimming cost V 1 base and J 5 bases; bases outside gene matches: 5. Looked up from germline, CDR1 is SGDLS and CDR2 is YYNGEE. CDR3 DNA sequence: TGTGCCAGCAGCGTAAGACAGGGGGCAGGGGAGACCCAGTACTTC. It yields the protein CASSVRQGAGETQYF.

This chain connects TRBV19 to TRBJ1-5, with a weak D call TRBD1 (5 bases). CDR3 length: 14 amino acids. V was clipped by 5 bases and J by 7 bases, with 15 bases between them. Germline loops: CDR1 LNHDA, CDR2 SQIVND (reference sequence). The CDR3 DNA is TGTGCCAGTAGTCTTCGCGCAGGGCGGCAGCCCCAGCATTTT. This encodes CASSLRAGRQPQHF.

The gene calls are TRBV27 and TRBJ1-5; no clear D. Germline CDR1 is MNHEY and CDR2 is SMNVEV (reference sequence). This CDR3 has 14 residues. V lost 6 bases and J 9 bases, leaving 18 bases between the germline ends. The CDR3 is CASSSGRGVGPQHF. Written as DNA, the CDR3 is TGTGCCAGCAGCTCCGGACGGGGTGTAGGGCCCCAGCATTTT.

The chain links TRBV18 to TRBJ2-3; TRBD2 matches at 10 bases. Trimming took 1 base from V and 1 from J; bases not matched to a gene: 2. In germline, CDR1 is KGHSH, CDR2 LQKENI. This CDR3 contains 16 residues. The CDR3 region is CASSPLLAGGTDTQYF. As DNA, the CDR3 is TGTGCCAGCTCACCACTGCTAGCGGGGGGCACAGATACGCAGTATTTT.